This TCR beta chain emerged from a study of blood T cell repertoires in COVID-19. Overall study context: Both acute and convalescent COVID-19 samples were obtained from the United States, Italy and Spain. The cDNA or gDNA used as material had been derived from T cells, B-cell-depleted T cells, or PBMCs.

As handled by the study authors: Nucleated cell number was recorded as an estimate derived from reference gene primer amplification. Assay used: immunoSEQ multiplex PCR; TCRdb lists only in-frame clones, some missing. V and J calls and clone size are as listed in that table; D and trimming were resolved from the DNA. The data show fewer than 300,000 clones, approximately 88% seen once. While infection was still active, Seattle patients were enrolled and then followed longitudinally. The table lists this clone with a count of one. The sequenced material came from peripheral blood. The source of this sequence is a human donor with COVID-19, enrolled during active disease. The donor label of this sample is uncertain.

This CDR3 is CASSLTPSLGVGGQETQYF. In DNA, the CDR3 is TGCGCCAGCAGCTTAACTCCCTCTCTCGGTGTGGGAGGACAAGAGACCCAGTACTTC. V and J are TRBV5-1 and TRBJ2-5, with D possibly matching TRBD2 (6 bases). V gave up 2 bases and J gave up 2 bases, with 25 bases separating them. CDR3 length: 19 amino acids. The germline CDR1 and CDR2 sequences are SGHRS and YFSETQ. Full variable domain (missing parts from reference TRBV5-1 and TRBJ2-5): KAGVTQTPRYLIKTRGQQVTLSCSPISGHRSVSWYQQTPGQGLQFLFEYFSETQRNKGNFPGRFSGRQFSNSRSEMNVSTLELGDSALYLCASSLTPSLGVGGQETQYFGPGTRLLVL.